This record concerns one TCR beta chain sequence. This CDR3 has 15 amino acids. Looked up from germline, CDR1 is SGHNT and CDR2 is YENEEA. Unmatched junction bases numbered 9, after V lost 4 bases and J lost 5 bases. The data originate from a study of blood T cell repertoires in COVID-19. Data came from immunoSEQ multiplex PCR; TCRdb stores just in-frame clones and leaves some out. The table shows more than 400,000 clones, with roughly 88% occurring only once. The source material was PBMCs or T cells enriched from blood (not recorded which). This chain links TRBV11-3 with TRBJ2-5; 8 bases agree with TRBD1. This clonotype originated in a man aged 18 to 29 who had recovered from COVID-19. CDR3 region: CASSSRTGNRETQYF. The CDR3 bases are TGTGCCAGCAGCTCCCGGACAGGGAATAGGGAGACCCAGTACTTC.